Below are 3 T cell receptor beta chains sequenced from a single sample in a study of vaccination and CD4 T cells after COVID-19. With the Oncomine TCR Beta short-read assay, DNA from cultured CD4+ T cells was sequenced. Via MiXCR, TCRdb re-called the PCR reads, giving one row per CDR3 protein. The table lists under 20,000 distinct CDR3 sequences, under 45% of them singletons. Documented treatment: roughly ten-day PBMC culture with coronavirus spike peptide pools or control peptides (ViraFEST assay). No antigens are known for them. The sequenced sample was CD4+ T cells from blood, cultured in vitro, obtained after SARS-CoV-2 vaccination. These receptor sequences come from a human donor who had recovered from COVID-19.

The chain has TRBV19 and TRBJ2-5; D perhaps matches TRBD2 (5 bases). Germline CDR1 and CDR2: LNHDA and SQIVND (reference sequence). The germline V and J ends were trimmed by 3 bases and 9 bases, with 17 bases remaining between them. The CDR3 length is 14 residues. Here the CDR3 DNA reads TGTGCCAGTAGTATTTCGGGCGGGCGAAGGGCCCAGTACTTC. This encodes CASSISGGRRAQYF.

This sequence joins TRBV10-3 and TRBJ2-1, with D possibly matching TRBD2 (6 bases). The CDR3 runs to 16 residues. Germline CDR1 reads ENHRY; CDR2 reads SYGVKD. V was shortened by 2 bases and J by 1 base, with 12 bases between the two germline ends. Here the CDR3 reads CAISETLATSYNEQFF. Here the CDR3 DNA reads TGTGCCATCAGTGAGACGCTAGCGACGTCCTACAATGAGCAGTTCTTC.

The chain combines TRBV5-1 with TRBJ2-1; 11 nucleotides agree with TRBD2. The CDR3 spans 15 residues. Germline V CDR1 and CDR2: SGHRS, YFSETQ. Germline trimming cut 0 bases from V and 6 bases from J; bases unmatched to any gene: 2. This CDR3 is CASSLAGTSGNEQFF. CDR3 coding DNA: TGCGCCAGCAGCTTGGCAGGGACTAGCGGCAATGAGCAGTTCTTC.